This TCR beta chain was found in a study of blood T cells in healthy people across ages. About the study: With template switching, about one barcoded beta molecule was captured per two T cells.

V lost 3 bases and J lost 5, with 14 bases in between. Per germline, CDR1 WSHSY and CDR2 SAAADI. The CDR3 has 15 amino acids. The use of a sample-barcoded 5' primer and a J-beta primer mix characterized a second PCR of 7 to 11 cycles. Tags on each cDNA molecule came from a template-switch adaptor with 12 random nucleotides. TCRdb analysed the 5' RACE reads with MiXCR anew, one entry per CDR3 protein. Of around 870,000 distinct CDR3 sequences in the sample, 29% were seen once. Sample donors were healthy Caucasian individuals that came from Russia, aged 6 to 90. The authors isolated at least 6.5 million PBMCs per sample.

This TCR was recovered from a woman aged 80 or over in good health. The rearrangement links TRBV10-2 to TRBJ1-5; possibly TRBD1 for D (5 bases). The sequenced material came from blood. The CDR3 DNA sequence: TGCGCCAGCAGTGAAATGGATTTGGGGGATCAGCCCCAGCATTTT. Translated: CASSEMDLGDQPQHF.